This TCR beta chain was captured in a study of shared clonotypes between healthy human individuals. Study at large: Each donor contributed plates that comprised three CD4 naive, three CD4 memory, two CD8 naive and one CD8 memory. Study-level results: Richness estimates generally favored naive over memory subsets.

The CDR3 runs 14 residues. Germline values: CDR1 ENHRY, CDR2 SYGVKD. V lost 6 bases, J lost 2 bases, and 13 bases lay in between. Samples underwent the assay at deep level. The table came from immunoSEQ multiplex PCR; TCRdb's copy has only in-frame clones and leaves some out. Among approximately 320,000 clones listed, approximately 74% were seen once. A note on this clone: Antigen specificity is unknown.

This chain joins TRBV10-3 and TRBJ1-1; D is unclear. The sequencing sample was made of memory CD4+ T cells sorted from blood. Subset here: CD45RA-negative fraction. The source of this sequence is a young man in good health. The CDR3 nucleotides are TGTGCCATCAGGGGCAGCGGTTTTAACACTGAAGCTTTCTTT. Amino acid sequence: CAIRGSGFNTEAFF.